Listed here are 23 T cell receptor beta chains from one sample, sequenced in a study of CD8+CD57+ T cells in acquired aplastic anemia. Template material for TCR beta VDJ and CDR3 profiling consisted of genomic DNA. Each CDR3 protein is one row after TCRdb ran MiXCR on the reads. The repertoire holds about 170,000 distinct CDR3 sequences, with 50% to 75% as singletons. Input material: sorted CD4+, CD8+, or CD8+CD57+ T cells (not recorded which) from PBMCs. These receptors originate from a human donor in good health.

V is TRBV5-1 and J is TRBJ2-3; D gene ambiguous. This CDR3 spans 15 amino acids. Trimming removed 3 bases from V and 1 base from J, with 12 bases in between. CDR1 is SGHRS, CDR2 YFSETQ, per germline. The CDR3 reads CASSYGVGGTDTQYF. CDR3 bases: TGCGCCAGCAGCTATGGAGTGGGCGGCACAGATACGCAGTATTTT.

This clonotype was counted a single time. The genes are TRBV14 and TRBJ2-2, with D unresolved. This CDR3 spans 13 amino acids. Germline assignment: CDR1 SGHDN and CDR2 FVKESK. V shed 5 bases and J shed 5 bases, with 9 bases lying between them. CDR3 nucleotide sequence: TGTGCCAGCAGCGAATTAAGTACCGGGGAGCTGTTTTTT. Translating it yields CASSELSTGELFF.

The rearrangement joins TRBV25-1 to TRBJ2-2; D possibly corresponds to TRBD1 (6 bases). The CDR3 is made up of 15 amino acids. V dropped 2 bases and J dropped 5 bases, with 12 bases sitting between them. Germline loops: CDR1 MGHDK, CDR2 SYGVNS. The CDR3 sequence is CASSEPGAGTGELFF. CDR3 in DNA: TGTGCCAGCAGTGAACCAGGGGCCGGGACCGGGGAGCTGTTTTTT.

Points on this clonotype: This likely comes from a read error, as the CDR3 has no conserved phenylalanine or tryptophan at its end. The V and J genes are TRBV5-4 and TRBJ2-7; D possibly corresponds to TRBD2 (6 bases). Germline V gene sequence: CDR1 SGHNT, CDR2 YYREEE (reference sequence). This CDR3 region has 13 residues. Trimming shortened V by 7 bases and J by 7 bases, and 18 bases separated the two germline ends. CDR3 in DNA: TGTGCCAGCGCGCCGACGGGGGTCGAGGAGCAGTACTCC. Its protein is CASAPTGVEEQYS.

The V call is TRBV24-1, the J call TRBJ2-5; the D gene is possibly TRBD2 (6 bases). Trimming shortened V by 4 bases and J by 4 bases, and 15 bases separated the two germline ends. The CDR3 sequence is 15 residues long. CDR1 and CDR2 (germline): KGHDR, SFDVKD. DNA of the CDR3: TGTGCCACCAGTGACTCATCCCGGGGGTCAGAGACCCAGTACTTC. It codes for CATSDSSRGSETQYF.

The J gene is TRBJ1-2, the V gene TRBV5-6; D unclear. The ends were cut back, 0 bases at V and 3 bases at J, with 9 bases in the middle. The CDR3 is 14 amino acids. From germline, CDR1 is SGHDT and CDR2 YYEEEE. CDR3 region: CASSLEGRDYGYTF. CDR3 bases: TGTGCCAGCAGCTTGGAAGGCAGAGACTATGGCTACACCTTC.

The gene calls are TRBV19 and TRBJ2-7, with 12 bases aligning to TRBD2. CDR1 is LNHDA, CDR2 SQIVND, per germline (reference sequence). Germline trimming cut 3 bases from V and 0 bases from J; bases unmatched to any gene: 6. The CDR3 extends over 17 amino acids. The CDR3 sequence: CASSIGGLAGRSYEQYF. CDR3 nucleotides: TGTGCCAGTAGTATTGGAGGACTAGCGGGACGCTCCTACGAGCAGTACTTC.

This clonotype occurred a few times. The gene calls are TRBV10-1 and TRBJ2-1; D uncertain. This CDR3 is 13 amino acids long. V was trimmed by 4 bases and J by 14 bases, leaving 18 bases between them. The germline gives CDR1 WNHNN, CDR2 SYGVQD (reference sequence). This CDR3 reads CASSVSRADEKFF. DNA of the CDR3: TGCGCCAGCAGTGTATCACGGGCGGACGAGAAGTTCTTC.

The chain recombines TRBV20-1 with TRBJ2-5; D gene uncertain. V lost 0 bases, J lost 3 bases, and 8 bases lay in between. The length of the CDR3 is 13 residues. Looked up from germline, CDR1 is DFQATT and CDR2 is SNEGSKA (reference sequence). In DNA form, the CDR3 reads TGCAGTGCTAGAGATAACTACGAAGAGACCCAGTACTTC. Protein product: CSARDNYEETQYF.

V gene TRBV15 combines with J gene TRBJ2-2, with D possibly matching TRBD2 (5 bases). Trimming cost V 1 base and J 7 bases, with 7 bases left between them. This CDR3 has 13 amino acids. Germline V gene data show CDR1 as LNHNV and CDR2 as YYDKDF (reference sequence). In DNA, the CDR3 is TGTGCCACCAGCAGAGTTCGGGACGGGGAGCTGTTTTTT. Translated: CATSRVRDGELFF.

V usage is TRBV10-3 and J usage is TRBJ1-2; 7 bases are a match to TRBD1. V lost 6 bases to trimming and J lost 2 bases; unmatched junction nucleotides: 6. This CDR3 has 14 amino acids. Per germline, CDR1 ENHRY and CDR2 SYGVKD. CDR3 amino acids: CAISEGARNYGYTF. The DNA for the CDR3 is TGTGCCATCAGCGAGGGGGCGCGGAACTATGGCTACACCTTC.

This clonotype was recorded a few times. Possible read error: a much larger clone is one base away. V gene TRBV6-5 combines with J gene TRBJ2-7; D is uncertain. The germline CDR1 and CDR2 sequences are MNHEY and SVGAGI. The CDR3 runs 12 residues. Deletions cut 5 bases from V and 3 bases from J, with 8 bases between. CDR3 in amino acids: CASSISYYEQYF. CDR3 bases: TGTGCCAGCAGTATCTCCTACTACGAGCAGTACTTC.

The V gene is TRBV20-1, the J gene TRBJ2-7; D might be TRBD1 (6 bases). V was shortened by 5 bases and J by 1 base, with 12 bases between the two germline ends. The CDR3 extends over 13 amino acids. The germline V gene has CDR1 DFQATT and CDR2 SNEGSKA (reference sequence). The chain's CDR3 is CSASQGGSYEQYF. In DNA, the CDR3 is TGCAGTGCTTCCCAAGGGGGATCCTACGAGCAGTACTTC.

This chain uses TRBV25-1 with TRBJ1-4; possibly TRBD1 for D (5 bases). CDR1 is MGHDK, CDR2 SYGVNS, per germline. V shed 9 bases and J shed 4 bases, with 12 bases lying between them. The CDR3 is made up of 13 amino acids. CDR3 DNA sequence: TGTGCCAGTTCCGACAGACGTAATGAAAAACTGTTTTTT. Amino acid sequence: CASSDRRNEKLFF. Variable domain in full (rest from reference TRBV25-1 and TRBJ1-4): EADIYQTPRYLVIGTGKKITLECSQTMGHDKMYWYQQDPGMELHLIHYSYGVNSTEKGDLSSESTVSRIRTEHFPLTLESARPSHTSQYLCASSDRRNEKLFFGSGTQLSVL.

To note about this clonotype: A junction boundary mismatches the germline segment, possibly from a read error. The chain has TRBV5-1 and TRBJ1-2, with 7 bases identical to TRBD1. Germline CDR1 is SGHRS and CDR2 is YFSETQ. CDR3 length: 14 amino acids. The CDR3 reads CAGSTRQGMDGYTF. CDR3 sequence (DNA): TGCGCCGGCAGCACCCGACAGGGAATGGATGGCTACACCTTC.

This clonotype showed up just once. One end of the junction fails to match germline, which may point to a read error. The V and J genes are TRBV14 and TRBJ2-3; D may be TRBD2 (5 bases). CDR1 is SGHDN and CDR2 is FVKESK in the germline V gene. CDR3 length: 15 residues. CDR3 protein: CASDQAAYLTDTQCF. CDR3 DNA: TGTGCCAGCGACCAAGCGGCCTACCTCACAGATACGCAGTGTTTT.

The rearrangement uses TRBV20-1 and TRBJ2-5; D remains ambiguous. V dropped 6 bases and J dropped 5 bases, with 16 bases sitting between them. The CDR3 is made up of 13 amino acids. In germline, CDR1 is DFQATT, CDR2 SNEGSKA (reference sequence). The CDR3 here is CSAPAWAGETQYF. The CDR3 DNA sequence: TGCAGTGCGCCCGCCTGGGCTGGGGAGACCCAGTACTTC.

As to this clonotype: One end of the junction fails to match germline, which may point to a read error. The chain employs TRBV5-6 and TRBJ2-1, with 12 bases lining up with TRBD2. The germline CDR1 and CDR2 sequences are SGHDT and YYEEEE. This CDR3 region has 17 residues. The DNA of the CDR3 is TGTGCCAGCAGCTTGACTAGCGGGAGGCCTCCCTACAATGGGCAGTTCTTC. Its translation: CASSLTSGRPPYNGQFF.

The chain couples TRBV6-5 to TRBJ2-7, with D possibly being TRBD1 (6 bases). The CDR3 is made up of 13 amino acids. V was trimmed by 7 bases and J by 7 bases, leaving 17 bases between them. The V gene's germline CDR1 is MNHEY and CDR2 SVGAGI. Here the CDR3 reads CASTDRLQREQYF. The CDR3 bases are TGTGCCAGCACCGACAGGCTCCAAAGAGAGCAGTACTTC.

A remark on this clonotype: This CDR3 fails to terminate in the conserved phenylalanine or tryptophan, so it likely reflects a read error. The chain joins TRBV7-6 to TRBJ2-3; D is possibly TRBD1 (5 bases). Germline CDR1 is SGHVS and CDR2 is FNYEAQ. The CDR3 is 14 amino acids. In nucleotides, the CDR3 is TGTGCTAGCAGCTTGGGAACAGGCAGGAATACGCAGTATCTT. This encodes CASSLGTGRNTQYL.

This clonotype was picked up many times. CDR3 nucleotide sequence: TGTCTCAGTAGCGCCGCGCCCTACAATGAGCAGTTCTTC. Translating it yields CLSSAAPYNEQFF. The V and J genes are TRBV7-9 and TRBJ2-1, with a weak D call TRBD2 (5 bases). Germline V gene sequence: CDR1 SEHNR, CDR2 FQNEAQ (reference sequence). The CDR3 covers 13 residues.

The chain is built from TRBV29-1 and TRBJ2-1, with 12 bases that match TRBD2. Germline V CDR1 and CDR2: SQVTM, ANQGSEA. This CDR3 is 17 amino acids long. Trimming cost V 4 bases and J 6 bases; bases outside gene matches: 13. The CDR3 bases are TGCAGCGTTGGAGATGATCTAGCGGGAGGGCCTATCAATGAGCAGTTCTTC. Encoded protein: CSVGDDLAGGPINEQFF.

The V gene is TRBV9, the J gene TRBJ2-5; TRBD1 aligns across 7 bases. The V gene's germline CDR1 is SGDLS and CDR2 YYNGEE. The CDR3 runs to 14 residues. With 0 bases clipped from V and 2 bases from J, the junction kept 1 base outside the gene matches. The DNA for the CDR3 is TGTGCCAGCAGCGTAGCACAGGGGCAAGAGACCCAGTACTTC. Amino acid sequence: CASSVAQGQETQYF. The variable domain in full, completed from reference TRBV9 and TRBJ2-5, reads DSGVTQTPKHLITATGQRVTLRCSPRSGDLSVYWYQQSLDQGLQFLIQYYNGEERAKGNILERFSAQQFPDLHSELNLSSLELGDSALYFCASSVAQGQETQYFGPGTRLLVL.